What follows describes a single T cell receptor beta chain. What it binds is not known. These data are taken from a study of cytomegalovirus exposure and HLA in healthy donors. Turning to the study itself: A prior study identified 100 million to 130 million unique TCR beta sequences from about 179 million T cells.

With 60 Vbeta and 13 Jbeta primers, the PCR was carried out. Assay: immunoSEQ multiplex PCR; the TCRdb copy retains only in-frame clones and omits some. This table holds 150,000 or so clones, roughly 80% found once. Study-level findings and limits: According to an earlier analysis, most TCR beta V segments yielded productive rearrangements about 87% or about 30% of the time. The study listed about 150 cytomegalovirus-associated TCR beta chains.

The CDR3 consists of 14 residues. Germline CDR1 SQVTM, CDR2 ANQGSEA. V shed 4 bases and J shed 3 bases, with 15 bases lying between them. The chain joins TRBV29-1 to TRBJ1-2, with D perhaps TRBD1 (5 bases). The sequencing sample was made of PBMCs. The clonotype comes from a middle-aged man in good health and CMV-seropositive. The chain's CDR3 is CSVVGLAGDYGYTF. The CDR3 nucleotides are TGCAGCGTTGTGGGACTGGCGGGGGACTATGGCTACACCTTC. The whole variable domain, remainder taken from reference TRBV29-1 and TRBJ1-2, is SAVISQKPSRDICQRGTSLTIQCQVDSQVTMMFWYRQQPGQSLTLIATANQGSEATYESGFVIDKFPISRPNLTFSTLTVSNMSPEDSSIYLCSVVGLAGDYGYTFGSGTRLTVV.